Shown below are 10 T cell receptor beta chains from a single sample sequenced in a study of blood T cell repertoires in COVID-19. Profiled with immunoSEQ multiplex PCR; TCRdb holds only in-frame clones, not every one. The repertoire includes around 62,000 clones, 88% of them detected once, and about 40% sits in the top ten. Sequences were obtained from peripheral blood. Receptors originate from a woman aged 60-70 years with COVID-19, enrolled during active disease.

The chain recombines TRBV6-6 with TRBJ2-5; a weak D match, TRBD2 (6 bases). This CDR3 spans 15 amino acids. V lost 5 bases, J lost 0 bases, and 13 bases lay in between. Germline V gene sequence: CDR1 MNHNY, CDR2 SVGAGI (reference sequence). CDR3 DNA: TGTGCCAGCAGTGGCCTCCGGGACTACCAAGAGACCCAGTACTTC. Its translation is CASSGLRDYQETQYF.

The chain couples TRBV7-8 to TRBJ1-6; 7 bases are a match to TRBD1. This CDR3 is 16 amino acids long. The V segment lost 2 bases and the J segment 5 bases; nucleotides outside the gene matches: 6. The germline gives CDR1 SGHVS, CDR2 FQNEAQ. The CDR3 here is CASSLTQGGNNSPLHF. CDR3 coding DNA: TGTGCCAGCAGCTTAACTCAGGGGGGAAATAATTCACCCCTCCACTTT.

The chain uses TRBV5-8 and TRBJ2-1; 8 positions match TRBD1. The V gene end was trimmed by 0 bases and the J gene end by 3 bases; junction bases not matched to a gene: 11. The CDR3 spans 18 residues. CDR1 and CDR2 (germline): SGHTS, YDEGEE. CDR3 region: CASSLDITGTGGYNEQFF. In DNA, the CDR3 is TGTGCCAGCAGCTTGGACATTACCGGGACAGGCGGCTACAATGAGCAGTTCTTC.

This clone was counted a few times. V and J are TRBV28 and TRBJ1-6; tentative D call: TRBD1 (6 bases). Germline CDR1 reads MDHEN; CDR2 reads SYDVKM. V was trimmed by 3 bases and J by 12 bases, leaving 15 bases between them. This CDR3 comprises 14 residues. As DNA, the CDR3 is TGTGCCAGCAGTTTCGCCCAGGGGAGTATACCCCTCCACTTT. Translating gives CASSFAQGSIPLHF.

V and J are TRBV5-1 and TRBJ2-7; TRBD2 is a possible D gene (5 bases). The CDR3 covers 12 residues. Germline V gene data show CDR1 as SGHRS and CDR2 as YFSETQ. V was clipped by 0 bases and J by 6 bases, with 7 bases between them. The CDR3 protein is CASSLAGGEQYF. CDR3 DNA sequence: TGCGCCAGCAGCTTGGCCGGAGGCGAGCAGTACTTC.

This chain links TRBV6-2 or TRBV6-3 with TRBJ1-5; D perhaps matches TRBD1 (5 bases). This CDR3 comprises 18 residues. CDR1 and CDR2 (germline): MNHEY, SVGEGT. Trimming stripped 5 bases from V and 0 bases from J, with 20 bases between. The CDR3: CASSPSRQGLNSNQPQHF. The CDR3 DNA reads TGTGCCAGCAGTCCCAGTCGGCAGGGCCTAAATAGCAATCAGCCCCAGCATTTT.

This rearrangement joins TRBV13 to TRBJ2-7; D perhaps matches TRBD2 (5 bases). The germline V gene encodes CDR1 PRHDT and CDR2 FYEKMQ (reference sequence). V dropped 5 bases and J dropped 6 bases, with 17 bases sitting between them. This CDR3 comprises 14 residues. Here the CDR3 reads CASSPGFAVAEQYF. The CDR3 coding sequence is TGTGCCAGCAGCCCGGGATTCGCGGTTGCCGAGCAGTACTTC.

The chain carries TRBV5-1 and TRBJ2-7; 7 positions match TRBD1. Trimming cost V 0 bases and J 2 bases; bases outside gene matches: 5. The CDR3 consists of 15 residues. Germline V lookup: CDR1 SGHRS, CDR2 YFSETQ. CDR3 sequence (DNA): TGCGCCAGCAGCTTGGAAGCCGGGACAGCCTACGAGCAGTACTTC. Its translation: CASSLEAGTAYEQYF. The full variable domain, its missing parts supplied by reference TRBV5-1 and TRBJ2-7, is KAGVTQTPRYLIKTRGQQVTLSCSPISGHRSVSWYQQTPGQGLQFLFEYFSETQRNKGNFPGRFSGRQFSNSRSEMNVSTLELGDSALYLCASSLEAGTAYEQYFGPGTRLTVT.

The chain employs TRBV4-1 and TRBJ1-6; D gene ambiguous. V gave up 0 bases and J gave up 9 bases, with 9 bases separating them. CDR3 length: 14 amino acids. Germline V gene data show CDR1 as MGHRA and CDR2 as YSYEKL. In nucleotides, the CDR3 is TGCGCCAGCAGCCAAGATCCGAGTGGTTCACCCCTCCACTTT. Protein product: CASSQDPSGSPLHF.

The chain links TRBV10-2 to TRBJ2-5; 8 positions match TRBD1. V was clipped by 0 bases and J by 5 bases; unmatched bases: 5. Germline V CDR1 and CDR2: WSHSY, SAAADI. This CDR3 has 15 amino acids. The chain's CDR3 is CASSESGQGAETQYF. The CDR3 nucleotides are TGCGCCAGCAGTGAGTCAGGACAGGGCGCGGAGACCCAGTACTTC.